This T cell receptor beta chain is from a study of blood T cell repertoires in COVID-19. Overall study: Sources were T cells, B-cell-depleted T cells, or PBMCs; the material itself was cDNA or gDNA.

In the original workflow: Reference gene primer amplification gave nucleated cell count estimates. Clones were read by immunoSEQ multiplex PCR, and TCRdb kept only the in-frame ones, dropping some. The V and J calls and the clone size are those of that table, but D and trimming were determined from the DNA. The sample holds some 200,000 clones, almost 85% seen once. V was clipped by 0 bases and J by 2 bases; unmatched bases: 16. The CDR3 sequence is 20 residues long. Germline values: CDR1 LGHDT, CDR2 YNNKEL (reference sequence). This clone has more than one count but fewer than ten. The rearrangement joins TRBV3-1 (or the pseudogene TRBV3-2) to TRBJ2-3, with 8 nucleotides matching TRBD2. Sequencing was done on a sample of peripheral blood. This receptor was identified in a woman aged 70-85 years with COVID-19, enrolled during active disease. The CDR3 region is CASSQDSIWGAGAFTDTQYF. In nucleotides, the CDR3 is TGTGCCAGCAGCCAAGATAGTATTTGGGGAGCGGGGGCGTTCACAGATACGCAGTATTTT.